This T cell receptor beta chain was recovered during a study of blood T cells in healthy people across ages. Study results and caveats: Donors of long life had a larger count of naive CD4+ cells and greater diversity than aged donors.

In this sample, this clonotype turned up a few times. The antigen is undetermined. Per germline, CDR1 MGHRA and CDR2 YSYEKL. The J segment lost 9 bases and the V segment lost 0 bases, leaving 9 bases of the junction unmatched. The CDR3 is 18 amino acids. A J-beta primer mix and a sample-barcoded 5' primer were used in a second PCR of about 7 to 12 cycles. TCRdb re-derived calls from the 5' RACE reads in MiXCR, one entry per CDR3 protein. The table has roughly 1.9 million distinct CDR3 sequences, roughly 43% seen once. Samples each had at least 6 micrograms of total RNA extracted. The sequence was obtained from a human donor in good health. This chain uses TRBV4-1 with TRBJ2-1; TRBD2 aligns across 15 bases. The sample was blood. CDR3 amino acids: CASSQDGTSGGSGGEQFF. DNA for the CDR3: TGCGCCAGCAGCCAAGATGGGACTAGCGGGGGGTCCGGGGGTGAGCAGTTCTTC.